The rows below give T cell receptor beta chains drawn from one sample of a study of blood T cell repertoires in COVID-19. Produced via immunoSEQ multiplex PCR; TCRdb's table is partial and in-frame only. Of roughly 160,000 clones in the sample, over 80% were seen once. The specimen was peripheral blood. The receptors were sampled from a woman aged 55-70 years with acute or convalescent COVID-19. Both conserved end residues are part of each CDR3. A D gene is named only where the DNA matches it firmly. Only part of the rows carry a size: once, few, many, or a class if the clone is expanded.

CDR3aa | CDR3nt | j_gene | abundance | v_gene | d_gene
CASSLLGGAFMNTEAFF | TGTGCCAGCAGCTTATTGGGAGGGGCCTTTATGAACACTGAAGCTTTCTTT | TRBJ1-1 | NA | TRBV7-9 | NA
CASSQEFSQGKNEKLFF | TGCGCCAGCAGCCAAGAGTTTTCGCAGGGTAAAAATGAAAAACTGTTTTTT | TRBJ1-4 | NA | TRBV4-3 | NA
CASSGLAGGSSSYNEQFF | TGTGCCAGCAGTGGACTAGCGGGGGGCTCGAGCTCCTACAATGAGCAGTTCTTC | TRBJ2-1 | NA | TRBV6-2/TRBV6-3 | TRBD2
CASSQDLRYGYTF | TGCGCCAGCAGCCAAGACCTCCGCTATGGCTACACCTTC | TRBJ1-2 | NA | TRBV4-3 | NA
CASSILGQGNQPQHF | TGTGCCAGTAGTATCCTTGGACAGGGTAATCAGCCCCAGCATTTT | TRBJ1-5 | NA | TRBV19 | TRBD1
CASSLRHTSNQPQHF | TGTGCCAGCAGTTTGCGTCATACTAGCAATCAGCCCCAGCATTTT | TRBJ1-5 | NA | TRBV28 | NA
CASSSGQVNTGELFF | TGTGCCAGCTCATCTGGGCAGGTGAACACCGGGGAGCTGTTTTTT | TRBJ2-2 | NA | TRBV18 | NA
CASSHEYRDSYGYTF | TGTGCCAGCAGCCACGAGTACAGGGATTCCTATGGCTACACCTTC | TRBJ1-2 | NA | TRBV7-2 | NA
CATSDRGGGKYNEQFF | TGTGCCACCAGTGACCGTGGCGGGGGCAAATACAATGAGCAGTTCTTC | TRBJ2-1 | NA | TRBV24-1 | NA
CASSLDQGRQYF | TGTGCCAGCAGCTTAGACCAGGGTCGACAGTACTTC | TRBJ2-5 | NA | TRBV7-2 | NA
CATSNNRGEPQHF | TGTGCCACCAGCAACAACAGGGGTGAGCCCCAGCATTTT | TRBJ1-5 | NA | TRBV15 | TRBD1
CATSPAVDTGELFF | TGTGCCACCTCCCCAGCGGTGGACACCGGGGAGCTGTTTTTT | TRBJ2-2 | NA | TRBV24-1 | NA
CASSQVNRPYNEQFF | TGTGCCAGCAGCCAAGTCAACAGACCCTACAATGAGCAGTTCTTC | TRBJ2-1 | NA | TRBV3-1/TRBV3-2 | NA
CASSPGWALSAQYF | TGTGCCAGCAGCCCAGGGTGGGCCCTAAGCGCGCAGTACTTC | TRBJ2-7 | NA | TRBV9 | NA
CASSNPGLYYEQYF | TGTGCCAGCAGTAATCCGGGACTTTACTACGAGCAGTACTTC | TRBJ2-7 | NA | TRBV2 | NA
CADLGQPHEQYF | TGTGCGGACCTTGGACAGCCCCACGAGCAGTACTTC | TRBJ2-7 | NA | TRBV7-7 | NA
CASSSVGSSYEQYF | TGTGCCAGCAGTTCTGTGGGGAGCTCCTACGAGCAGTACTTC | TRBJ2-7 | few | TRBV6-2/TRBV6-3 | NA
CASRVGTRGAKNIQYF | TGTGCCAGCAGGGTCGGGACACGAGGGGCCAAAAACATTCAGTACTTC | TRBJ2-4 | NA | TRBV7-8 | NA
CASSLLDRTYEQYF | TGTGCCAGCAGTTTACTAGACAGGACCTACGAGCAGTACTTC | TRBJ2-7 | NA | TRBV6-5 | NA
CASSSTLAGAYNEQFF | TGTGCCAGCAGCTCCACATTAGCGGGGGCTTACAATGAGCAGTTCTTC | TRBJ2-1 | NA | TRBV28 | TRBD2
CASSLRQDTEAFF | TGTGCCAGCTCACTCAGACAGGACACTGAAGCTTTCTTT | TRBJ1-1 | NA | TRBV18 | NA
CASSSSPGQGPNEKLFF | TGTGCCAGTAGTTCCTCGCCGGGACAGGGACCTAATGAAAAACTGTTTTTT | TRBJ1-4 | NA | TRBV19 | TRBD1
CASSAQGATDTQYF | TGTGCCAGCAGCGCTCAGGGGGCTACAGATACGCAGTATTTT | TRBJ2-3 | NA | TRBV9 | TRBD1
CASSSGGNDHTDTQYF | TGTGCCAGCAGCTCCGGAGGTAACGACCACACAGATACGCAGTATTTT | TRBJ2-3 | NA | TRBV7-6 | NA
CASSQYRDSLTLAFF | TGTGCCAGCAGCCAATACCGGGACAGTTTAACTTTAGCTTTCTTT | TRBJ1-1 | NA | TRBV14 | TRBD1
CATSGLYEQYF | TGTGCCACCAGTGGGCTTTACGAGCAGTACTTC | TRBJ2-7 | NA | TRBV24-1 | NA
CASSPGQGPPLHF | TGTGCCAGCAGCCCGGGACAGGGGCCACCCCTCCACTTT | TRBJ1-6 | NA | TRBV9 | TRBD1
CASSIQGAGGYTF | TGTGCCAGCAGTATACAGGGGGCGGGGGGCTACACCTTC | TRBJ1-2 | NA | TRBV6-5 | TRBD1
CATSRDPGGGNTIYF | TGTGCCACCAGCAGAGACCCCGGGGGGGGAAACACCATATATTTT | TRBJ1-3 | NA | TRBV15 | NA
CAWSRTVNTEAFF | TGTGCCTGGAGCCGGACTGTGAACACTGAAGCTTTCTTT | TRBJ1-1 | NA | TRBV30 | NA
CASSLGFGDVSRDTEAFF | TGTGCCAGCAGCTTGGGATTCGGGGATGTTTCGCGCGACACTGAAGCTTTCTTT | TRBJ1-1 | NA | TRBV5-5 | NA
CASSLEMNTEAFF | TGTGCCAGCAGCCTTGAGATGAACACTGAAGCTTTCTTT | TRBJ1-1 | once | TRBV4-2 | NA
CASSPNIYEQYF | TGTGCCAGCTCCCCTAATATATACGAGCAGTACTTC | TRBJ2-7 | NA | TRBV18 | NA
CASSLSGVSNTEAFF | TGTGCCAGCAGTTTGTCAGGGGTGTCAAACACTGAAGCTTTCTTT | TRBJ1-1 | NA | TRBV6-5 | NA
CASSPRGAGETQYF | TGTGCCAGCAGCCCGCGGGGGGCAGGAGAGACCCAGTACTTC | TRBJ2-5 | few | TRBV7-8 | TRBD2
CASSLTTDHQPQHF | TGTGCCAGCAGCTTAACGACAGATCATCAGCCCCAGCATTTT | TRBJ1-5 | NA | TRBV7-9 | NA
CASSERGGSLRNTIYF | TGTGCCAGCAGTGAACGGGGAGGGTCACTGAGAAACACCATATATTTT | TRBJ1-3 | NA | TRBV25-1 | NA
CASSPAGSSSGNTIYF | TGTGCCAGCAGCCCGGCCGGGTCCTCCTCTGGAAACACCATATATTTT | TRBJ1-3 | few | TRBV7-2 | NA
CASRPLSTGAGSPLHF | TGTGCCAGCAGGCCCCTCTCTACAGGGGCTGGTTCACCCCTCCACTTT | TRBJ1-6 | NA | TRBV2 | TRBD1
CASSFRDRGRYGYTF | TGTGCCAGCAGTTTTAGGGACAGGGGAAGATATGGCTACACCTTC | TRBJ1-2 | NA | TRBV27 | TRBD1
CASSLLGGGYGYTF | TGTGCCAGCAGTTTATTGGGGGGAGGCTATGGCTACACCTTC | TRBJ1-2 | NA | TRBV28 | NA
CASRVPTITGATEAFF | TGTGCCAGCAGGGTCCCCACAATCACAGGGGCCACTGAAGCTTTCTTT | TRBJ1-1 | NA | TRBV5-8 | TRBD1
CASSQGGAGQPQHF | TGTGCCAGCAGCCAGGGTGGGGCGGGACAGCCCCAGCATTTT | TRBJ1-5 | NA | TRBV7-9 | NA
CASSSQGGSYEQYF | TGTGCCAGCAGCTCCCAGGGTGGGTCCTACGAGCAGTACTTC | TRBJ2-7 | NA | TRBV5-4 | NA
CAISEPTSGVQETQYF | TGTGCCATCAGTGAGCCGACTAGCGGGGTCCAAGAGACCCAGTACTTC | TRBJ2-5 | NA | TRBV10-3 | TRBD2
CASSLLAGGQETQYF | TGTGCCAGCAGCTTGCTAGCGGGGGGGCAAGAGACCCAGTACTTC | TRBJ2-5 | NA | TRBV5-5 | TRBD2
CASREGTLGGSSYNSPLHF | TGTGCCAGCAGGGAAGGGACCCTGGGTGGGAGCTCCTATAATTCACCCCTCCACTTT | TRBJ1-6 | NA | TRBV6-1 | NA
CASSVGGLAGDISNEQFF | TGTGCCAGCAGCGTAGGAGGACTAGCGGGGGATATAAGCAATGAGCAGTTCTTC | TRBJ2-1 | NA | TRBV9 | TRBD2
CASGQGLNSPLHF | TGTGCCAGTGGACAGGGCCTTAATTCACCCCTCCACTTT | TRBJ1-6 | once | TRBV27 | TRBD1
CASTYRDGKKAFF | TGTGCCAGTACCTACAGGGATGGGAAAAAAGCTTTCTTT | TRBJ1-1 | NA | TRBV19 | NA
CASSHSGHQPQHF | TGTGCCAGCAGCCATTCTGGGCATCAGCCCCAGCATTTT | TRBJ1-5 | NA | TRBV3-1/TRBV3-2 | NA
CASSDYGTGPEKLFF | TGTGCCAGCAGTGACTACGGGACAGGGCCCGAAAAACTGTTTTTT | TRBJ1-4 | NA | TRBV6-1 | TRBD1
CASSFGTGVPYEQYF | TGCGCCAGCAGCTTCGGGACAGGGGTCCCCTACGAGCAGTACTTC | TRBJ2-7 | NA | TRBV5-1 | TRBD1